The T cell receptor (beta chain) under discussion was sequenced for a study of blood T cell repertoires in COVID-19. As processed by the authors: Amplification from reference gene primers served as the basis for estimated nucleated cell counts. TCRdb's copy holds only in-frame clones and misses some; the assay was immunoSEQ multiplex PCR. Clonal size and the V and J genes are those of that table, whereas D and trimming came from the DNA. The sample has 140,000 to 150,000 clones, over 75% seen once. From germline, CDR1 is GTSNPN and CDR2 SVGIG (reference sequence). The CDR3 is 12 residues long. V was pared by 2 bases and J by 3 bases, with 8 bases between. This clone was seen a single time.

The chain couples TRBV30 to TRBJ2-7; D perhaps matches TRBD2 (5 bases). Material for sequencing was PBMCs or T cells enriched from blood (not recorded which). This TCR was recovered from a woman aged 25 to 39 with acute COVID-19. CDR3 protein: CAWSRGSYEQYF. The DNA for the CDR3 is TGTGCCTGGAGTCGGGGAAGCTACGAGCAGTACTTC.